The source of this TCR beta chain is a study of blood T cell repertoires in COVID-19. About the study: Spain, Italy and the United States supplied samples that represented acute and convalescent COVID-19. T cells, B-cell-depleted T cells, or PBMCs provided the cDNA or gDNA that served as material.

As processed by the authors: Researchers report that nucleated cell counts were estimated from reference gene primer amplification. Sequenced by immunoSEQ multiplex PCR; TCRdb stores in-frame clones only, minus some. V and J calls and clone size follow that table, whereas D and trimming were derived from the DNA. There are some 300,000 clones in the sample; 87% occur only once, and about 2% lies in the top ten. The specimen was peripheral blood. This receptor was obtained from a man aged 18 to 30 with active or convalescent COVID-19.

Here the CDR3 reads CASRPDRGRNQPQHF. The CDR3 nucleotides read TGTGCCAGCAGACCCGACAGGGGGCGAAATCAGCCCCAGCATTTT. The chain combines TRBV6-5 with TRBJ1-5; 10 bases align to TRBD1. Germline CDR1 MNHEY, CDR2 SVGAGI. CDR3 length equals 15 residues. The J segment lost 4 bases and the V segment lost 6 bases, leaving 6 bases of the junction unmatched.